This TCR beta chain was recovered during a study of blood T cell repertoires in COVID-19 (dated by TCRdb to about 2020). With regard to the full study: Samples covering the acute and convalescent phases of COVID-19 were provided by collaborators in the United States, Italy and Spain. The material from the prospective study consisted of cDNA or gDNA derived from T cells, B-cell-depleted T cells, or PBMCs. Subjects who had been exposed to COVID-19, were actively infected with it, or had recovered from it provided the deeply sampled blood TCRbeta repertoires that made up the dataset. The repertoires were made available in a free public database intended to serve as a resource for research on the immune response to SARS-CoV-2. Samples were obtained from the ongoing ImmuneRACE study (first 160 participants) and from about 1,300 subjects provided by 6 global collaborators. Nearly every sample came with metadata listing a de-identified subject ID, COVID-19 status, age in years and sex. Where available, HLA class I and class II types were taken from metadata supplied by the sample provider and were not determined by assay-based typing. Beyond this particular receptor, the publication reports: Clinical and demographic metadata were provided uncurated, with the amount varying by source and participant.

As concerns this clone: Its cognate antigen has yet to be identified. Per-base quality was not reported, and no clone a single base away is much larger than it.

Whole blood was collected in K2EDTA tubes by collaborating institutions according to the institutions' own protocols. For TCRbeta analysis, collaborators shipped samples in one of three forms: frozen whole blood, isolated PBMCs, or DNA extracted from either of those sample types. From its cysteine to its phenylalanine, the CDR3 spans 16 amino acids. The entry retains the CDR3 DNA only, 48 bases that are in frame from base 1. The germline V gene specifies KGHSH as CDR1 and LQKENI as CDR2. Here V drops 3 bases and J drops 7 bases, and the junction holds 11 bases not matched to any gene. TCRbeta CDR3 regions were amplified from genomic DNA using the immunoSEQ Assay, a bias-controlled multiplex PCR. For the original study's pipeline: Nucleated cell counts per sample were estimated from amplification of reference gene primers within the assay. To quantify the absolute abundance of each unique TCRbeta CDR3 rearrangement, sequence reads were collapsed and filtered. For each sample, productive Simpson clonality was calculated as the square root of Simpson's diversity index over productive rearrangements. TCRdb retrieved this table from immuneACCESS and kept in-frame rearrangements only. Not all clones are present; in checked studies, unresolved V genes account for under half, and no reason is known for the remainder. V, J and clone size reflect that table, while D and trimming were determined from the DNA. Recorded for this sample are roughly 99,000 clones; about 80% of them occurred a single time. 4% to 5.5% of the sample is in the top ten clones.

Specimen: peripheral blood. The TCR originated in a man in his 70s with acute or convalescent COVID-19. The rearrangement combines TRBV18 with TRBJ1-4, with 7 middle bases fitting TRBD1. The CDR3 sequence is CASSPQEGARGEKLFF. In nucleotide form, the sequence is TGTGCCAGCTCACCCCAGGAGGGGGCGCGCGGTGAAAAACTGTTTTTT.